Each of the 17 T cell receptor beta chains below was sequenced from the same sample in a study of T cells in Graves' hyperthyroidism and ophthalmopathy. Researchers amplified the TCR beta CDR3 regions from RNA transcripts. HTBI primers drove first-round RT-PCR of the TCR CDR3. Each CDR3 protein is one row after TCRdb ran MiXCR on the multiplex PCR reads. The sample lists hundreds of thousands of distinct CDR3 sequences, about 17% occurring once. Sequencing was performed on blood. The receptors were sampled from a woman aged 60-75 years with Graves' ophthalmopathy.

This clonotype was seen at least ten times. The V call is TRBV7-8, the J call TRBJ1-1, with D perhaps matching TRBD1 (6 bases). Trimming removed 3 bases at V and 5 bases at J, with 16 bases between. CDR1 and CDR2 (germline): SGHVS, FQNEAQ. The CDR3 sequence is 15 residues long. The CDR3 region is CASSFGTPVGTEAFF. The CDR3 DNA follows: TGTGCCAGCAGCTTCGGGACACCGGTGGGGACTGAAGCTTTCTTT.

This clonotype has a count of ten or more. The rearrangement joins TRBV6-2 or TRBV6-3 to TRBJ2-1, with 8 bases lining up with TRBD1. The ends lost 2 bases at V and 4 bases at J; junction bases unmatched: 4. This CDR3 is built from 15 residues. Looked up from germline, CDR1 is MNHEY and CDR2 is SVGEGT. CDR3 nucleotides: TGTGCCAGCAGTTACGTCGGACAGGGTTACAATGAGCAGTTCTTC. It specifies CASSYVGQGYNEQFF.

This clonotype has just a few counts. The chain links TRBV4-2 to TRBJ1-1, with D unresolved. The V end was cut by 1 base, the J end by 1 base, with 7 bases between. In germline, CDR1 is LGHNA, CDR2 YNFKEQ. The CDR3 covers 14 residues. CDR3 nucleotides: TGTGCCAGCAGCCAAGTATTGGAGAACACTGAAGCTTTCTTT. Amino acids: CASSQVLENTEAFF.

This clonotype was observed many times. V gene TRBV4-3 combines with J gene TRBJ2-7, with a tentative D call TRBD2 (6 bases). CDR3 length: 13 amino acids. Trimming cost V 1 base and J 4 bases, with 8 bases left between them. The germline V gene encodes CDR1 LGHNA and CDR2 YSLEER. The CDR3 loop reads CASSQVLAYEQYF. CDR3 nucleotide sequence: TGCGCCAGCAGCCAAGTGCTAGCGTACGAGCAGTACTTC.

This clonotype was counted between two and nine times. A read error may produce the germline difference seen at one junction end. The chain joins TRBV4-3 to TRBJ2-2, with D hard to call. In germline, CDR1 is LGHNA, CDR2 YSLEER. The CDR3 has 13 amino acids. In DNA form, the CDR3 reads TGCGCCAGCAGTCAAGTCCCAGCCGGGGAGCTGTTTTTT. Its translation: CASSQVPAGELFF.

This clonotype was counted once. The J gene is TRBJ2-5, the V gene TRBV18; possible D gene TRBD1, 6 bases. The ends were cut back, 2 bases at V and 2 bases at J, with 18 bases in the middle. The CDR3 is made up of 17 amino acids. Germline assignment: CDR1 KGHSH and CDR2 LQKENI. DNA for the CDR3: TGTGCCAGCTCACCAAGGGGATTGGACAGATTGCAAGAGACCCAGTACTTC. It encodes CASSPRGLDRLQETQYF. The variable domain in full, completed from reference TRBV18 and TRBJ2-5, reads NAGVMQNPRHLVRRRGQEARLRCSPMKGHSHVYWYRQLPEEGLKFMVYLQKENIIDESGMPKERFSAEFPKEGPSILRIQQVVRGDSAAYFCASSPRGLDRLQETQYFGPGTRLLVL.

This clonotype was picked up a small number of times. The genes are TRBV10-3 and TRBJ2-3; unclear D gene. Trimming pared 2 bases from V and 3 bases from J, leaving 12 bases between. The germline V gene has CDR1 ENHRY and CDR2 SYGVKD. The CDR3 runs 15 residues. The CDR3 nucleotides read TGTGCCATCAGTGAGGTGGGTGCCGGAACAGATACGCAGTATTTT. Protein: CAISEVGAGTDTQYF.

In this sample, this clonotype turned up many times. The gene calls are TRBV7-2 and TRBJ1-3; 9 positions match TRBD1. This CDR3 spans 15 amino acids. The germline gives CDR1 SGHTA, CDR2 FQGNSA. The J segment lost 2 bases and the V segment lost 2 bases, leaving 1 base of the junction unmatched. In DNA form, the CDR3 reads TGTGCCAGCAGCTTACGACAGGGGGCTGGAAACACCATATATTTT. Amino acids: CASSLRQGAGNTIYF.

This clonotype was picked up many times. The rearrangement joins TRBV7-2 to TRBJ1-5; 7 nucleotides match TRBD1. J was trimmed by 9 bases and V by 4 bases; bases with no gene match: 12. In germline, CDR1 is SGHTA, CDR2 FQGNSA. This CDR3 is 15 amino acids long. The CDR3 sequence is CASSSSTGILLPQHF. The CDR3 DNA reads TGTGCCAGCAGCTCCTCGACAGGGATCCTACTGCCCCAGCATTTT.

This chain joins TRBV6-2 or TRBV6-3 and TRBJ1-5; D ambiguous. The V end lost 1 base, the J end lost 3 bases, and 13 bases lay between the germline ends. Germline CDR1 and CDR2: MNHEY and SVGEGT. The CDR3 contains 16 residues. CDR3 amino acids: CASSYFKVGFNQPQHF. CDR3 DNA sequence: TGTGCCAGCAGTTACTTTAAAGTGGGTTTCAATCAGCCCCAGCATTTT.

This clonotype has a count of ten or more. The rearrangement joins TRBV18 to TRBJ2-1; D unclear. With 2 bases removed from V and 9 bases from J, the gap between germline ends came to 14 bases. Germline V gene sequence: CDR1 KGHSH, CDR2 LQKENI. CDR3 length: 14 residues. In nucleotides, the CDR3 is TGTGCCAGCTCACCAGAGTGGGGTACGGGTGAGCAGTTCTTC. It specifies CASSPEWGTGEQFF.

The gene calls are TRBV5-1 and TRBJ2-2, with 8 bases identical to TRBD1. The ends lost 2 bases at V and 6 bases at J; junction bases unmatched: 6. CDR3 size: 15 residues. CDR1 and CDR2 from the germline V gene are SGHRS and YFSETQ. This chain's CDR3 is CASSFQGARAGELFF. CDR3 nucleotide sequence: TGCGCCAGCAGCTTCCAGGGGGCTCGTGCCGGGGAGCTGTTTTTT.

This clonotype was detected many times. CDR3: CASSLALTSGTQYF. CDR3 nucleotides: TGTGCCAGCAGCTTGGCCCTGACTAGCGGGACGCAGTATTTT. V usage is TRBV5-8 and J usage is TRBJ2-3, with 10 bases identical to TRBD2. CDR1 SGHTS and CDR2 YDEGEE come from the germline V gene. V lost 0 bases to trimming and J lost 9 bases; unmatched junction nucleotides: 4. This CDR3 region has 14 residues.

The V call is TRBV25-1, the J call TRBJ1-1; D is perhaps TRBD1 (6 bases). The CDR3 is 12 residues long. Trimming removed 7 bases from V and 5 bases from J, with 11 bases in between. Germline lookup yields CDR1 MGHDK and CDR2 SYGVNS. CDR3 in DNA: TGTGCCAGCAAAGGTCAGGGGACTGAAGCTTTCTTT. Translated: CASKGQGTEAFF.

This clonotype occurred many times. The chain couples TRBV7-2 to TRBJ2-2; 8 nucleotides line up with TRBD1. The CDR3 sequence is 14 residues long. Germline V gene lookup returns CDR1 SGHTA and CDR2 FQGNSA. Losses at the gene ends were 2 bases for V and 9 bases for J; bases not matched to a gene: 5. The CDR3 DNA follows: TGTGCCAGCAGCTTAAGACCAGGGGGCCGGGAGCTGTTTTTT. It yields the protein CASSLRPGGRELFF.

This clonotype came up many times. The V and J genes are TRBV20-1 and TRBJ2-3; TRBD2 agrees at 10 bases. The CDR3 has 16 amino acids. Trimming at V came to 3 bases and at J to 4 bases, leaving 10 bases not matched to a gene. Per the germline V gene, CDR1 is DFQATT and CDR2 is SNEGSKA (reference sequence). The CDR3 DNA reads TGCAGTGCTAGCGATCCCGGGACTAGCGCCTCAGATACGCAGTATTTT. This translates into CSASDPGTSASDTQYF.

The table lists this clonotype with many counts. The genes are TRBV20-1 and TRBJ2-7; D uncertain. V shed 1 base and J shed 9 bases, with 16 bases lying between them. The CDR3 is 13 residues long. Germline CDR1 DFQATT, CDR2 SNEGSKA (reference sequence). CDR3 sequence: CSARGPANPVQYF. For the CDR3, the DNA is TGCAGTGCTAGAGGGCCGGCCAACCCTGTGCAGTACTTC.